One sample yielded the 4 T cell receptor beta chains listed below, sequenced in a study of shared clonotypes between healthy human individuals. Measured with immunoSEQ multiplex PCR; TCRdb has only the in-frame clones, and not every one. Among about 1.1 million clones listed, around 78% were seen once. The sequencing input was memory CD4+ T cells from PBMCs. Subset given: CD45RA-negative fraction. The receptors shown here come from a man aged 18-30 years in good health. Some clones in this sample may be carry-over from other donors' samples.

This chain connects TRBV6-1 to TRBJ2-1; a weak D match, TRBD2 (7 bases). The germline V gene encodes CDR1 MNHNS and CDR2 SASEGT. Trimming removed 6 bases from V and 7 bases from J, with 19 bases in between. This CDR3 region has 15 residues. The CDR3 DNA sequence: TGTGCCAGCAGACGGGGGGCACTAGCAGGGAATGAGCAGTTCTTC. This gives the protein CASRRGALAGNEQFF.

About this clone itself: A far larger clone is one base from this, pointing to a likely read error. The chain uses TRBV7-3 and TRBJ1-1; D ambiguous. The germline V gene has CDR1 SGHTA and CDR2 FQGTGA. The CDR3 runs 12 residues. The V gene lost 3 bases and the J gene lost 1 base, with 3 bases spanning the gap. This CDR3 reads CASSLTNTEAFF. The CDR3 DNA sequence: TGTGCCAGCAGCTTGACGAACACTGAAGCTTTCTTT.

In DNA, the CDR3 is TGTGCCAGCAGCCAAGAGAAGGGACGTCGGGAGCAGTACTTC. Amino acid sequence: CASSQEKGRREQYF. This sequence joins TRBV4-2 and TRBJ2-7; the D call may be TRBD1 or TRBD2 (5 bases each). Germline V gives CDR1 LGHNA, CDR2 YNFKEQ. Deletions cut 0 bases from V and 7 bases from J, with 13 bases between. This CDR3 has 14 amino acids.

Of note for this clone: The same CDR3 can be traced to other DNA sequences in this sample. The rearrangement uses TRBV18 and TRBJ1-1; the D gene is possibly TRBD1 (5 bases). Looked up from germline, CDR1 is KGHSH and CDR2 is LQKENI. The CDR3 runs 14 residues. Trimming took off 1 base at V and 4 bases at J, with 10 bases between the two ends. The chain's CDR3 is CASSPRGVGTEAFF. The CDR3, as DNA: TGTGCCAGCTCACCACGGGGGGTGGGCACTGAAGCTTTCTTT. The entire variable domain, with the rest obtained from reference TRBV18 and TRBJ1-1, is as follows: NAGVMQNPRHLVRRRGQEARLRCSPMKGHSHVYWYRQLPEEGLKFMVYLQKENIIDESGMPKERFSAEFPKEGPSILRIQQVVRGDSAAYFCASSPRGVGTEAFFGQGTRLTVV.